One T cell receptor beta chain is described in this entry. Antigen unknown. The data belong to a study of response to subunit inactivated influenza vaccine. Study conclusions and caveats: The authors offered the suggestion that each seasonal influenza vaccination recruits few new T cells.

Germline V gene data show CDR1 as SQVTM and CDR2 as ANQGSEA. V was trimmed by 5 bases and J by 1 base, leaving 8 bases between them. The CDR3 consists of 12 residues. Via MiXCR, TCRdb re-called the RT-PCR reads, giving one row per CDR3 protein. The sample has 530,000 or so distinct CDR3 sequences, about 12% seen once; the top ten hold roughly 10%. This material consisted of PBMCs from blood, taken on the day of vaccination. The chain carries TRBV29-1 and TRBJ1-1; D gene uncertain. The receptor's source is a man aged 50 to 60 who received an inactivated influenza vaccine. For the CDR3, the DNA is TGCAGCGTTAATTGGAGGAACACTGAAGCTTTCTTT. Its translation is CSVNWRNTEAFF.